The rows below give T cell receptor beta chains drawn from one sample of a study of molecular identifiers for immune sequencing clone quantification. TCRdb itself ran the PCR reads through MiXCR, one entry per CDR3 protein. Of 60,000 to 70,000 distinct CDR3 sequences listed, roughly 18% are singletons. Source material: naive CD8+ T cells from blood, with Jurkat cell RNA spiked in. The receptors come from a human donor in good health. Some libraries in this study had Jurkat cell RNA spiked in. The CDR3 runs from the conserved cysteine through the conserved F or W. D genes are given only for firm matches. The listing skips clone size in some rows; elsewhere it reads once, few, many or a size class.

J gene: TRBJ1-1; V gene: TRBV6-5; clone size: many; CDR3 length: 14; D gene: TRBD1; CDR3 protein: CASSLTGVATEAFF; CDR3 DNA: TGTGCCAGCAGTTTGACAGGGGTTGCCACTGAAGCTTTCTTT
J gene: TRBJ2-7; V gene: TRBV18; clone size: many; CDR3 length: 17; D gene: TRBD2; CDR3 protein: CASSPGTSFVLAHEQYF; CDR3 DNA: TGTGCCAGCTCACCCGGGACTAGCTTTGTCTTAGCCCACGAGCAGTACTTC
J gene: TRBJ2-7; V gene: TRBV27; clone size: many; CDR3 length: 13; D gene: -; CDR3 protein: CASSLSRSYEQYF; CDR3 DNA: TGTGCCAGCAGTTTATCCCGGTCCTACGAGCAGTACTTC
J gene: TRBJ2-3; V gene: TRBV19; clone size: many; CDR3 length: 14; D gene: -; CDR3 protein: CASSMILATDTQYF; CDR3 DNA: TGTGCCAGTAGTATGATACTAGCAACAGATACGCAGTATTTT
J gene: TRBJ1-1; V gene: TRBV28; clone size: many; CDR3 length: 11; D gene: -; CDR3 protein: CAIRDPSEAFF; CDR3 DNA: TGTGCCATACGCGACCCCTCTGAAGCTTTCTTT
J gene: TRBJ2-6; V gene: TRBV3-1; clone size: many; CDR3 length: 17; D gene: TRBD2; CDR3 protein: CASSHEGLVFGANVLTF; CDR3 DNA: TGTGCCAGCAGCCATGAGGGACTAGTATTTGGGGCCAACGTCCTGACTTTC
J gene: TRBJ1-1; V gene: TRBV19; clone size: few; CDR3 length: 12; D gene: -; CDR3 protein: CASSNLGPEAFF; CDR3 DNA: TGTGCCAGTAGCAATCTGGGACCTGAAGCTTTCTTT
J gene: TRBJ1-1; V gene: TRBV27; clone size: -; CDR3 length: 16; D gene: TRBD1; CDR3 protein: CASAPSQGEGATEAFF; CDR3 DNA: TGTGCCAGCGCCCCTTCCCAAGGGGAGGGGGCCACTGAAGCTTTCTTT
J gene: TRBJ1-5; V gene: TRBV6-2/TRBV6-3; clone size: few; CDR3 length: 12; D gene: -; CDR3 protein: CASSYSYQPQHF; CDR3 DNA: TGTGCCAGCAGTTATTCGTACCAGCCCCAGCATTTT
J gene: TRBJ1-5; V gene: TRBV29-1; clone size: many; CDR3 length: 15; D gene: TRBD1; CDR3 protein: CSVDGQGRGNQPQHF; CDR3 DNA: TGCAGCGTTGATGGACAGGGGAGGGGCAATCAGCCCCAGCATTTT
J gene: TRBJ2-5; V gene: TRBV6-2/TRBV6-3; clone size: many; CDR3 length: 19; D gene: TRBD2; CDR3 protein: CASSRRIGTSGRAVETQYF; CDR3 DNA: TGTGCCAGCAGCCGACGCATTGGGACTAGCGGGAGGGCGGTGGAGACCCAGTACTTC
J gene: TRBJ1-2; V gene: TRBV19; clone size: -; CDR3 length: 15; D gene: -; CDR3 protein: CASSIRGPNLYGYTF; CDR3 DNA: TGTGCCAGTAGTATAAGGGGCCCTAACCTATATGGCTACACCTTC
J gene: TRBJ2-2; V gene: TRBV27; clone size: many; CDR3 length: 15; D gene: -; CDR3 protein: CASSFMGQGTGELFF; CDR3 DNA: TGTGCCAGCAGTTTCATGGGGCAGGGCACCGGGGAGCTGTTTTTT
J gene: TRBJ2-7; V gene: TRBV29-1; clone size: -; CDR3 length: 14; D gene: TRBD1; CDR3 protein: CSVEAAGTGNEQYF; CDR3 DNA: TGCAGCGTTGAAGCGGCCGGGACAGGGAACGAGCAGTACTTC
J gene: TRBJ2-7; V gene: TRBV6-5; clone size: many; CDR3 length: 16; D gene: -; CDR3 protein: CASSYSTGESGYEQYF; CDR3 DNA: TGTGCCAGCAGTTACTCGACGGGGGAGTCTGGCTACGAGCAGTACTTC
J gene: TRBJ1-5; V gene: TRBV30; clone size: many; CDR3 length: 14; D gene: TRBD1; CDR3 protein: CAWNSIGGAEPQHF; CDR3 DNA: TGTGCCTGGAACAGCATAGGGGGCGCGGAGCCCCAGCATTTT
J gene: TRBJ2-1; V gene: TRBV27; clone size: few; CDR3 length: 18; D gene: -; CDR3 protein: CASSLSLFGTDPYNEQFF; CDR3 DNA: TGTGCCAGCAGTTTAAGTCTTTTCGGGACCGACCCCTACAATGAGCAGTTCTTC
J gene: TRBJ1-5; V gene: TRBV11-3; clone size: many; CDR3 length: 12; D gene: -; CDR3 protein: CASSHPGEPQHF; CDR3 DNA: TGTGCCAGCAGTCACCCGGGAGAGCCCCAGCATTTT
J gene: TRBJ2-5; V gene: TRBV11-2; clone size: many; CDR3 length: 15; D gene: TRBD2; CDR3 protein: CASSLELAGLETQYF; CDR3 DNA: TGTGCCAGCAGCTTAGAACTAGCGGGTTTGGAGACCCAGTACTTC
J gene: TRBJ2-3; V gene: TRBV11-2; clone size: many; CDR3 length: 17; D gene: TRBD2; CDR3 protein: CASSPSPGTRSTDTQYF; CDR3 DNA: TGTGCCAGCAGCCCCTCCCCGGGGACTAGGTCCACAGATACGCAGTATTTT
J gene: TRBJ2-5; V gene: TRBV7-8; clone size: few; CDR3 length: 13; D gene: -; CDR3 protein: CASSLLGLETQYF; CDR3 DNA: TGTGCCAGCAGCTTACTTGGGTTGGAGACCCAGTACTTC
J gene: TRBJ2-7; V gene: TRBV15; clone size: -; CDR3 length: 11; D gene: -; CDR3 protein: CAILAGGGQYF; CDR3 DNA: TGTGCCATCCTAGCTGGGGGCGGGCAGTACTTC
J gene: TRBJ2-7; V gene: TRBV7-2; clone size: many; CDR3 length: 15; D gene: TRBD1; CDR3 protein: CASRGWEQGSYEQYF; CDR3 DNA: TGTGCCAGCAGGGGGTGGGAACAGGGGTCCTACGAGCAGTACTTC
J gene: TRBJ1-4; V gene: TRBV4-2; clone size: many; CDR3 length: 15; D gene: -; CDR3 protein: CASSRHRESNEKLFF; CDR3 DNA: TGTGCCAGCAGCCGACACAGGGAATCTAATGAAAAACTGTTTTTT
J gene: TRBJ2-7; V gene: TRBV6-5; clone size: many; CDR3 length: 16; D gene: TRBD2; CDR3 protein: CASSVSGRAGVYEQYF; CDR3 DNA: TGTGCCAGCAGTGTTAGCGGGAGGGCGGGGGTCTACGAGCAGTACTTC
J gene: TRBJ2-7; V gene: TRBV20-1; clone size: -; CDR3 length: 14; D gene: -; CDR3 protein: CSATPLMSSYEQYF; CDR3 DNA: TGCAGTGCCACTCCGCTTATGAGCTCCTACGAGCAGTACTTC
J gene: TRBJ2-2; V gene: TRBV19; clone size: many; CDR3 length: 14; D gene: -; CDR3 protein: CASSMTENTGELFF; CDR3 DNA: TGTGCCAGTAGTATGACAGAAAACACCGGGGAGCTGTTTTTT
J gene: TRBJ2-5; V gene: TRBV27; clone size: few; CDR3 length: 16; D gene: TRBD1; CDR3 protein: CASSPGTVQGLETQYF; CDR3 DNA: TGTGCCAGCAGCCCTGGGACAGTTCAGGGTTTGGAGACCCAGTACTTC
J gene: TRBJ2-3; V gene: TRBV7-6; clone size: many; CDR3 length: 17; D gene: TRBD2; CDR3 protein: CASSLVVAGGLADTQYF; CDR3 DNA: TGTGCCAGCAGCCTCGTCGTAGCGGGAGGGTTGGCAGATACGCAGTATTTT
J gene: TRBJ2-7; V gene: TRBV24-1; clone size: few; CDR3 length: 13; D gene: -; CDR3 protein: CATSDLAFNEQYF; CDR3 DNA: TGTGCCACCAGTGATTTGGCCTTCAACGAGCAGTACTTC
J gene: TRBJ2-7; V gene: TRBV9; clone size: many; CDR3 length: 14; D gene: -; CDR3 protein: CASSVEGGAYEQYF; CDR3 DNA: TGTGCCAGCAGCGTAGAGGGCGGAGCCTACGAGCAGTACTTC
J gene: TRBJ1-5; V gene: TRBV2; clone size: many; CDR3 length: 14; D gene: TRBD1; CDR3 protein: CASRPTGGNQPQHF; CDR3 DNA: TGTGCCAGCAGGCCAACAGGGGGCAATCAGCCCCAGCATTTT
J gene: TRBJ2-1; V gene: TRBV2; clone size: many; CDR3 length: 17; D gene: -; CDR3 protein: CASSDPLEEGPYNEQFF; CDR3 DNA: TGTGCCAGCAGTGATCCTCTTGAGGAGGGCCCCTACAATGAGCAGTTCTTC
J gene: TRBJ2-1; V gene: TRBV13; clone size: many; CDR3 length: 12; D gene: -; CDR3 protein: CASSLLPPEQFF; CDR3 DNA: TGTGCCAGCAGCTTACTGCCCCCTGAGCAGTTCTTC
J gene: TRBJ2-3; V gene: TRBV20-1; clone size: many; CDR3 length: 12; D gene: -; CDR3 protein: CSALFSGFTQYF; CDR3 DNA: TGCAGTGCTTTGTTTAGCGGCTTCACGCAGTATTTT
J gene: TRBJ2-1; V gene: TRBV15; clone size: many; CDR3 length: 14; D gene: TRBD1; CDR3 protein: CATMGQGPYNEQFF; CDR3 DNA: TGTGCCACCATGGGACAGGGCCCCTACAATGAGCAGTTCTTC
J gene: TRBJ2-3; V gene: TRBV12-3/TRBV12-4; clone size: few; CDR3 length: 18; D gene: -; CDR3 protein: CAGPLITGETGYTDTQYF; CDR3 DNA: TGTGCCGGCCCACTTATTACAGGCGAAACAGGATACACAGATACGCAGTATTTT
J gene: TRBJ2-7; V gene: TRBV11-2; clone size: -; CDR3 length: 15; D gene: TRBD1; CDR3 protein: CASSLDRERAYEQYF; CDR3 DNA: TGTGCCAGCAGCTTGGACAGGGAGCGAGCCTACGAGCAGTACTTC
J gene: TRBJ2-2; V gene: TRBV9; clone size: -; CDR3 length: 17; D gene: -; CDR3 protein: CASSVSFGTANTGELFF; CDR3 DNA: TGTGCCAGCAGCGTCTCATTTGGGACGGCGAACACCGGGGAGCTGTTTTTT
J gene: TRBJ1-1; V gene: TRBV2; clone size: -; CDR3 length: 13; D gene: -; CDR3 protein: CAIPGRKDTEAFF; CDR3 DNA: TGTGCCATACCAGGGAGGAAGGACACTGAAGCTTTCTTT
J gene: TRBJ2-4; V gene: TRBV20-1; clone size: -; CDR3 length: 14; D gene: -; CDR3 protein: CSTRDREPENIQYF; CDR3 DNA: TGCAGTACTAGGGATCGGGAGCCCGAAAACATTCAGTACTTC
J gene: TRBJ1-5; V gene: TRBV6-5; clone size: many; CDR3 length: 20; D gene: TRBD1; CDR3 protein: CASSYSRGQAEYRSNQPQHF; CDR3 DNA: TGTGCCAGCAGTTACTCGAGGGGACAGGCGGAATATCGGAGCAATCAGCCCCAGCATTTT